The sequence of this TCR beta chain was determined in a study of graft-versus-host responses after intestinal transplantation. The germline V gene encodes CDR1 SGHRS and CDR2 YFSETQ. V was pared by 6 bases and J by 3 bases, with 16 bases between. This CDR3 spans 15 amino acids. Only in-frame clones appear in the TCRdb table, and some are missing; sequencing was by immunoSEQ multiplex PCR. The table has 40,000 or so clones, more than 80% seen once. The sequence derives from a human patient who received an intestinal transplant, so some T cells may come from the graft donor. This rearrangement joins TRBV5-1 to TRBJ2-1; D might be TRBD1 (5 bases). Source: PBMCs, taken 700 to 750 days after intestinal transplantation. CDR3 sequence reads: CASIPNPGNYNEQFF. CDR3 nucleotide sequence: TGCGCCAGCATCCCCAATCCAGGGAACTACAATGAGCAGTTCTTC.